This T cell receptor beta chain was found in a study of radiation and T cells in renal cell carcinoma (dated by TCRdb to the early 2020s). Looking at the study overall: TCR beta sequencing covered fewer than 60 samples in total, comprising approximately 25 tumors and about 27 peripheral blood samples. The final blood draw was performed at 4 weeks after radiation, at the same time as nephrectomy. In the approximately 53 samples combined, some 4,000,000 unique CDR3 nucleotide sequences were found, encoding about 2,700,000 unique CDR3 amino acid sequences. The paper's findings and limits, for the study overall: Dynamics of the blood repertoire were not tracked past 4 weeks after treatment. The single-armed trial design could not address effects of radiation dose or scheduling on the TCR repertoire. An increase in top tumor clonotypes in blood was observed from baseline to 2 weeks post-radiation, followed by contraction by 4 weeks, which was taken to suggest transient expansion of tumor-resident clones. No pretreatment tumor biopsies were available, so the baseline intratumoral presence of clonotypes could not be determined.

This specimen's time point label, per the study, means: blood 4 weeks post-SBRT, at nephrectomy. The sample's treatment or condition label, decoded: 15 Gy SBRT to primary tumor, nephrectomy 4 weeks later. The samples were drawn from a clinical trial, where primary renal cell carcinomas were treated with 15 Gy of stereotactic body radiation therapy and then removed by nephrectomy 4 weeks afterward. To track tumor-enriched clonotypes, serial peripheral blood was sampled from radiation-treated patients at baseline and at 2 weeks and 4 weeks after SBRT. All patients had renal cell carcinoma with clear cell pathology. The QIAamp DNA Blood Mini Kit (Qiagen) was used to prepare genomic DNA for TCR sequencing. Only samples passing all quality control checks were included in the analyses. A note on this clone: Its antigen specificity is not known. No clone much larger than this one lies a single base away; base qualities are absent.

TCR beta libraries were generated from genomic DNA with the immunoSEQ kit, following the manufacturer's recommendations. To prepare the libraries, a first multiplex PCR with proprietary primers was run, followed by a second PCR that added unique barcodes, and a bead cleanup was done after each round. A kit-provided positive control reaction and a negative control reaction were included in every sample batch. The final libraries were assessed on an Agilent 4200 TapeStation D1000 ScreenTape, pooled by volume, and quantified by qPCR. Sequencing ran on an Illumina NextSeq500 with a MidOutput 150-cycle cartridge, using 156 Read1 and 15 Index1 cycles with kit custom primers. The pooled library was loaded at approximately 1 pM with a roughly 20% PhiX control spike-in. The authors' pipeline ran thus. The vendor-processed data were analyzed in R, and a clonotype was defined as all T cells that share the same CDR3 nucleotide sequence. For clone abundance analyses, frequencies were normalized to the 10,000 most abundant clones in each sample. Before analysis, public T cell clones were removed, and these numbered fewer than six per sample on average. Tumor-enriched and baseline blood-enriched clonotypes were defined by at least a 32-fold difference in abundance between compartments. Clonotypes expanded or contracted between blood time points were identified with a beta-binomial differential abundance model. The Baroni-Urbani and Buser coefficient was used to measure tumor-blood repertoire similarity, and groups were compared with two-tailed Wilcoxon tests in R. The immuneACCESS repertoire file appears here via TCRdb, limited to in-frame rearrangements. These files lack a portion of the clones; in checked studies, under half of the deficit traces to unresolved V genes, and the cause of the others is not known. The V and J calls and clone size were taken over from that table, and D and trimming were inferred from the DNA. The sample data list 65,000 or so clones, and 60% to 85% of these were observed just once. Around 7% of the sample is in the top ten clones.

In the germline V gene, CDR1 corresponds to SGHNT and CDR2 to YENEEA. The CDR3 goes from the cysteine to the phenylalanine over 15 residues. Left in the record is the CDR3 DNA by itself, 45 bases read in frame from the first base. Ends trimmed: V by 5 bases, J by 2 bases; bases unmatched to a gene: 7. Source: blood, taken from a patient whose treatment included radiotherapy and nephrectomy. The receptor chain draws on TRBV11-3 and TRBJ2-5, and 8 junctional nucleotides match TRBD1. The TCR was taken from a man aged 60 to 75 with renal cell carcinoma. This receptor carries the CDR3 CASSQRDRTQETQYF. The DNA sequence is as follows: TGTGCCAGCAGCCAGAGGGACAGGACTCAAGAGACCCAGTACTTC.